Presented here are 25 T cell receptor beta chains from one specimen sequenced in a study of tumor and adjacent non-tumor tissue in lung cancer. The template was RNA from unsorted bulk tissue. The normal lung tissue was taken more than 3 cm from the tumor edge. TCRbeta libraries were built with three rounds of nested PCR, modified from ARM-PCR. TCRdb used MiXCR to reprocess the multiplex PCR reads, holding one entry per CDR3 protein. The table includes more than 55,000 distinct CDR3 sequences, about 55% detected once. Sequencing was performed on distant non-tumor lung tissue. The receptors derive from a man between 70 and 80 years old with non-small cell lung cancer.

Note on this clonotype: One end of the junction varies from germline; a read error may be responsible. This chain links TRBV5-1 with TRBJ2-2, with 8 positions matching TRBD1. This CDR3 contains 17 residues. CDR1 SGHRS and CDR2 YFSETQ come from the germline V gene. CDR3 amino acids: CANSWGRTGSITGELFF. The DNA for the CDR3 is TGCGCCAACAGCTGGGGCAGGACAGGGAGTATCACCGGGGAGCTGTTTTTT.

This clonotype was seen repeatedly, ten times or more. The chain couples TRBV6-5 to TRBJ2-6; 7 positions agree with TRBD1. The trim removed 0 bases at V and 2 bases at J, leaving 7 bases unmatched. This CDR3 is 18 amino acids long. The germline V gene has CDR1 MNHEY and CDR2 SVGAGI. The CDR3 sequence: CASSYSLPTGTGANVLTF. In nucleotides, the CDR3 is TGTGCCAGCAGTTACTCCCTACCGACAGGGACTGGGGCCAACGTCCTGACTTTC.

As concerns this clonotype: Sequence at one end of the junction differs from germline and may be a read error. The chain joins TRBV6-5 to TRBJ2-2; 8 nucleotides line up with TRBD1. The germline gives CDR1 MNHEY, CDR2 SVGAGI. CDR3 length equals 17 residues. The CDR3 spells CASIFSRTGMYAGELFF. The CDR3 DNA follows: TGTGCCAGCATATTTTCCAGGACAGGGATGTACGCCGGGGAGCTGTTTTTC.

This clonotype was found a few times. At one end, the junction sequence differs from germline, possibly due to a read error. The rearrangement joins TRBV7-9 to TRBJ2-5, with D possibly being TRBD2 (5 bases). The germline V gene encodes CDR1 SEHNR and CDR2 FQNEAQ (reference sequence). The CDR3 runs to 11 residues. CDR3 sequence: CASRLAETQYF. In DNA, the CDR3 is TGTGCCAGCAGGTTAGCGGAGACCCAGTACTTC. Drawing the rest from reference TRBV7-9 and TRBJ2-5, the complete variable domain is DTGVSQNPRHKITKRGQNVTFRCDPISEHNRLYWYRQTLGQGPEFLTYFQNEAQLEKSRLLSDRFSAERPKGSFSTLEIQRTEQGDSAMYLCASRLAETQYFGPGTRLLVL.

About this clonotype itself: The CDR3 end shows no conserved phenylalanine or tryptophan, and so a read error is likely. CDR3 coding DNA: TGCAGCGTTGGCGATGGACAGGGATTTAACTATGGCTACACCTCC. This sequence encodes CSVGDGQGFNYGYTS. The J gene is TRBJ1-2, the V gene TRBV29-1; 8 bases line up with TRBD1. V lost 4 bases to trimming and J lost 1 base; unmatched junction nucleotides: 8. The CDR3 has 15 residues. Germline V gene sequence: CDR1 SQVTM, CDR2 ANQGSEA.

This clonotype was counted ten times or more. J is TRBJ2-1 and V is TRBV20-1, with D possibly matching TRBD1 (6 bases). V was trimmed by 1 base and J by 6 bases, leaving 16 bases between them. Germline CDR1 and CDR2: DFQATT and SNEGSKA (reference sequence). CDR3 length: 15 residues. CDR3 residues: CSARVGQSIGNEQFF. The CDR3 bases are TGCAGTGCTAGAGTTGGACAGTCCATCGGCAATGAGCAGTTCTTC.

The genes are TRBV20-1 and TRBJ2-7; D remains unclear. This CDR3 contains 15 residues. From germline, CDR1 is DFQATT and CDR2 SNEGSKA (reference sequence). V lost 3 bases and J 4 bases, leaving 19 bases between the germline ends. The CDR3 spells CSASRLATPSYEQYF. CDR3 coding DNA: TGCAGTGCTAGTCGCCTCGCGACTCCTTCTTACGAGCAGTACTTC.

Details on this clonotype: A read error is possible here, since a much larger clone lies one base away. The V gene is TRBV6-5, the J gene TRBJ2-1, with D perhaps given as TRBD1 or TRBD2 (6 bases each). CDR1 MNHEY and CDR2 SVGAGI come from the germline V gene. This CDR3 has 16 amino acids. As DNA, the CDR3 is TGTGTCAGCAGACCCCCCGTAGGGGGGAGCGCTAGTGAGCAGTTCTTC. The encoded protein is CVSRPPVGGSASEQFF.

The table lists this clonotype with many counts. DNA of the CDR3: TGTGCCACCAGCGGCAGGGTCACCGGGGAGCTGTTTTTT. Its translation: CATSGRVTGELFF. J is TRBJ2-2 and V is TRBV24-1, with D tentatively TRBD1 (5 bases). The length of the CDR3 is 13 residues. Between the trimmed V and J ends, which lost 7 bases and 4 bases, there was a span of 9 bases. Germline V CDR1 and CDR2: KGHDR, SFDVKD.

The CDR3 region is CASRTTSGPGYEQYF. The DNA of the CDR3 is TGCGCCAGCAGAACAACTAGCGGGCCAGGATACGAGCAGTACTTC. The genes are TRBV5-1 and TRBJ2-7; 9 bases align to TRBD2. This CDR3 comprises 15 residues. V shed 5 bases, J shed 4 bases, and the junction held 10 bases outside the gene matches. Germline CDR1 and CDR2: SGHRS and YFSETQ.

By sample share, this clonotype is medium-sized. The chain combines TRBV11-2 with TRBJ1-2; no reliable D call. The CDR3 is made up of 13 amino acids. The germline gives CDR1 SGHAT, CDR2 FQNNGV. The V gene lost 1 base and the J gene lost 5 bases, with 8 bases spanning the gap. CDR3 region: CASSLAGWYGYTF. CDR3 sequence (DNA): TGTGCCAGCAGCTTAGCTGGATGGTATGGCTACACCTTC.

As regards this clonotype: At one boundary the junction diverges from the germline segment, which might be a read error. The rearrangement joins TRBV5-1 to TRBJ2-7; D unresolved. The CDR3 has 16 residues. CDR1 is SGHRS and CDR2 is YFSETQ in the germline V gene. In nucleotides, the CDR3 is TGCGCCAACAGCCCCCCCCTACAGACCAACTCCTACGAGCAGTACTTC. Its translation is CANSPPLQTNSYEQYF.

In the case of this clonotype: Lacking the conserved final phenylalanine or tryptophan, this CDR3 likely reflects a read error. This sequence joins TRBV11-2 and TRBJ2-1, with D perhaps matching TRBD2 (5 bases). V shed 2 bases and J shed 2 bases, with 10 bases lying between them. Germline CDR1 and CDR2: SGHAT and FQNNGV. CDR3 length: 15 residues. CDR3: CASSLLVGAYNEQFL. The CDR3 DNA reads as TGTGCCAGCAGCTTACTTGTGGGAGCCTACAATGAGCAGTTCTTA.

As to this clonotype: Given a much more abundant clone one base away, this may be a read error. The chain joins TRBV6-5 to TRBJ2-1, with D possibly matching TRBD1 (6 bases). This CDR3 is 16 amino acids long. CDR1 MNHEY and CDR2 SVGAGI come from the germline V gene. The CDR3 reads CAGSPGTQWARNEQFF. CDR3 in DNA: TGTGCCGGCAGCCCCGGGACACAGTGGGCCAGGAATGAGCAGTTCTTC.

A remark on this clonotype: Since a much larger clone is just one base distant, this may be a read error. The J gene is TRBJ2-3, the V gene TRBV5-1, with 8 bases fitting TRBD1. The CDR3 has 15 residues. From germline, CDR1 is SGHRS and CDR2 YFSETQ. The CDR3 protein is CTSSSTGDRADTQYF. In nucleotides, the CDR3 is TGCACCAGCAGCTCGACAGGGGATCGAGCAGATACGCAGTATTTT.

This clonotype counts as medium-sized. V gene TRBV10-3 combines with J gene TRBJ2-7, with no clear D. Trimming removed 10 bases from V and 3 bases from J, with 7 bases in between. CDR1 is ENHRY, CDR2 SYGVKD, per germline. The CDR3 is made up of 10 amino acids. CDR3 region: CATGDYEQYF. The CDR3 nucleotides are TGTGCCACTGGAGACTACGAGCAGTACTTC.

A note on this clonotype: Because it lacks the conserved phenylalanine or tryptophan at the end, this CDR3 is likely a read error. The rearrangement links TRBV11-2 to TRBJ2-6; perhaps D is TRBD1 or TRBD2 (5 bases each). CDR1 is SGHAT, CDR2 FQNNGV, per germline. CDR3 size: 13 residues. The DNA of the CDR3 is TGTGCCAGAAGCTTTCCCGGGGCCAACGCCCTGACTCTC. Protein sequence: CARSFPGANALTL.

This clonotype was picked up one time. One end of the junction varies from germline; a read error may be responsible. This rearrangement joins TRBV11-1 to TRBJ2-1; 8 bases fit TRBD2. Looked up from germline, CDR1 is SGHAT and CDR2 is FQDESV (reference sequence). The CDR3 is made up of 16 amino acids. The CDR3 loop is CASSTLAGSSYNEQSF. CDR3 in DNA: TGTGCCAGCAGCACTTTAGCGGGGAGCTCCTACAATGAGCAGTCCTTT.

On this clonotype itself: An end of the junction differs from the germline gene, which may be a read error. This chain connects TRBV11-2 to TRBJ2-2, with D perhaps assigned TRBD1 or TRBD2 (5 bases each). Germline V CDR1 and CDR2: SGHAT, FQNNGV. This CDR3 has 18 amino acids. The CDR3 bases are TGTGCTAGCAGCCCCGTCAAGCTGGGGCGTTACGTCACCGGGGAACTGTTTTTT. This encodes CASSPVKLGRYVTGELFF.

Comment on this clonotype: One junction end disagrees with the germline gene, perhaps due to a read error. For the CDR3, the DNA is TGTGCCAGTAGTTCGACGCGGACAGGGAATCGATACGAGCAGTACTTC. Its translation is CASSSTRTGNRYEQYF. This chain joins TRBV28 and TRBJ2-7; 8 bases fit TRBD1. Germline V gene lookup returns CDR1 MDHEN and CDR2 SYDVKM. This CDR3 contains 16 residues.

This chain connects TRBV5-1 to TRBJ2-1; 11 bases fit TRBD2. V trimming: 2 bases; J trimming: 12 bases; junction bases outside the gene matches: 10. From germline, CDR1 is SGHRS and CDR2 YFSETQ. The CDR3 consists of 15 residues. CDR3 sequence (DNA): TGCGCCAGCAGCTTAACTAGCGGGAGTGCCGGTGGGCAGTTCTTC. This sequence encodes CASSLTSGSAGGQFF.

A remark on this clonotype: At one end, the junction sequence differs from germline, possibly due to a read error. The chain combines TRBV12-3 or TRBV12-4 with TRBJ2-1; the match to TRBD2 covers 9 bases. CDR3 length: 16 residues. Written as DNA, the CDR3 is TGTGCCAGCAGGGGAGCGGGGGGACTTGGCTACAATGAGCTGTTCTTC. Translating gives CASRGAGGLGYNELFF.

In its sample, this clonotype was seen many times. The gene calls are TRBV10-3 and TRBJ2-3; TRBD2 matches at 12 bases. Germline V CDR1 and CDR2: ENHRY, SYGVKD. This CDR3 has 15 amino acids. The trim removed 6 bases at V and 6 bases at J, leaving 7 bases unmatched. The CDR3, as DNA: TGTGCCATCAGCCTAGCGGGGGGGCATGGCGATACGCAGTATTTT. It codes for CAISLAGGHGDTQYF.

The chain links TRBV9 to TRBJ1-1; D not resolved. Trimming stripped 7 bases from V and 5 bases from J, with 21 bases between. There are 15 residues in the CDR3. Germline CDR1 reads SGDLS; CDR2 reads YYNGEE. In DNA, the CDR3 is TGTGCCAGCGCCCCTGGGTCGGCTATAAGGACTGAAGCTTTCTTT. Protein: CASAPGSAIRTEAFF.

The CDR3 loop is CASGSTHRTSVYEQFF. The CDR3 bases are TGTGCCAGCGGCTCAACTCACCGGACCAGCGTGTATGAGCAGTTCTTC. The chain links TRBV4-2 to TRBJ2-1; D gene uncertain. Germline CDR1 LGHNA, CDR2 YNFKEQ. Trimming shortened V by 8 bases and J by 8 bases, and 25 bases separated the two germline ends. The CDR3 consists of 16 residues.